One sample yielded the 13 T cell receptor beta chains listed below, sequenced in a study of blood T cells in healthy people across ages. Combining a sample-barcoded 5' primer with a J-beta primer mix, a second PCR ran for about 6 to 11 cycles. TCRdb processed the 5' RACE reads anew with MiXCR; each CDR3 protein has one entry. The sample holds hundreds of thousands of distinct CDR3 sequences, 58% seen once. The specimen sequenced was blood. The receptors originated from a man aged 60 to 75 in good health.

The CDR3, as DNA: TGCAGTGCTAAGCCGGGGAACTATGGCTACACCTTC. This sequence encodes CSAKPGNYGYTF. V is TRBV20-1 and J is TRBJ1-2; D remains ambiguous. Deletions cut 4 bases from V and 2 bases from J, with 8 bases between. The germline V gene encodes CDR1 DFQATT and CDR2 SNEGSKA (reference sequence). The CDR3 has 12 amino acids.

The rearrangement uses TRBV4-1 and TRBJ2-5, with D maybe TRBD2 (6 bases). Trimming pared 0 bases from V and 7 bases from J, leaving 15 bases between. The germline V gene has CDR1 MGHRA and CDR2 YSYEKL. CDR3 length: 15 amino acids. The CDR3 sequence: CASSQEEGRPWTQYF. CDR3 coding DNA: TGCGCCAGCAGCCAAGAAGAGGGGAGGCCATGGACCCAGTACTTC.

V usage is TRBV2 and J usage is TRBJ2-3; D gene unclear. The CDR3 runs to 13 residues. The germline V gene encodes CDR1 SNHLY and CDR2 FYNNEI. V lost 2 bases to trimming and J lost 4 bases, with 7 bases between them. The CDR3 DNA reads as TGTGCCAGCAGTGAACTTAAGGCAGATACGCAGTATTTT. Its translation: CASSELKADTQYF.

This chain joins TRBV29-1 and TRBJ2-4, with 7 bases lining up with TRBD1. The CDR3 runs to 13 residues. J was trimmed by 6 bases and V by 6 bases; bases with no gene match: 8. Per germline, CDR1 SQVTM and CDR2 ANQGSEA. In nucleotides, the CDR3 is TGCAGCGTGATGCAGACAGGGAGAAACATTCAGTACTTC. It specifies CSVMQTGRNIQYF.

Only one count was recorded for this clonotype. V and J are TRBV5-6 and TRBJ2-2; D remains ambiguous. The CDR3 runs to 12 residues. V was clipped by 10 bases and J by 4 bases, with 11 bases between them. The germline CDR1 and CDR2 sequences are SGHDT and YYEEEE. The CDR3 sequence: CAGGPSTGELFF. CDR3 DNA sequence: TGTGCCGGCGGCCCATCCACCGGGGAGCTGTTTTTT.

The genes are TRBV5-1 and TRBJ2-7, with TRBD2 as a possible D gene (5 bases). The germline CDR1 and CDR2 sequences are SGHRS and YFSETQ. This CDR3 is built from 15 residues. The V and J ends lost 3 bases and 2 bases respectively, with 15 bases between them. CDR3 protein: CASSSGQGSAYEQYF. CDR3 DNA sequence: TGCGCCAGCAGCTCTGGGCAAGGTAGCGCCTACGAGCAGTACTTC.

The chain combines TRBV3-1 with TRBJ1-5; D call uncertain. Germline-derived CDR1 and CDR2 are LGHDT and YNNKEL (reference sequence). The V gene lost 4 bases and the J gene lost 4 bases, with 8 bases spanning the gap. The CDR3 loop spans 13 amino acids. CDR3 amino acids: CASSLRLNQPQHF. The CDR3 coding sequence is TGTGCCAGCAGCCTACGTTTAAATCAGCCCCAGCATTTT.

This clonotype was picked up a small number of times. V gene TRBV11-2 combines with J gene TRBJ2-7; a possible D gene is TRBD1 (6 bases). The ends were cut back, 6 bases at V and 3 bases at J, with 18 bases in the middle. CDR1 is SGHAT and CDR2 is FQNNGV in the germline V gene. This CDR3 region has 15 residues. This CDR3 is CASSQTGVNLYEQYF. The CDR3 coding sequence is TGTGCCAGCAGTCAGACAGGTGTCAACCTCTACGAGCAGTACTTC.

The rearrangement uses TRBV3-1 and TRBJ2-1; 8 nucleotides agree with TRBD2. With V trimmed by 4 bases and J by 8 bases, 10 bases remained unmatched. CDR3 length equals 15 residues. Germline-derived CDR1 and CDR2 are LGHDT and YNNKEL (reference sequence). The DNA for the CDR3 is TGTGCCAGCAGCCGACCTAGCGGGCCGATCCATGAGCAGTTCTTC. Translation: CASSRPSGPIHEQFF.

The V call is TRBV11-2, the J call TRBJ1-1, with 8 bases that match TRBD1. V shed 4 bases, J shed 2 bases, and the junction held 12 bases outside the gene matches. The CDR3 runs 17 residues. Per germline, CDR1 SGHAT and CDR2 FQNNGV. The CDR3 loop reads CASSSRRGRVLNTEAFF. The CDR3 DNA follows: TGTGCCAGCAGCTCCCGCAGGGGGCGGGTGTTAAACACTGAAGCTTTCTTT. The full variable domain, completed using reference TRBV11-2 and TRBJ1-1, is EAGVAQSPRYKIIEKRQSVAFWCNPISGHATLYWYQQILGQGPKLLIQFQNNGVVDDSQLPKDRFSAERLKGVDSTLKIQPAKLEDSAVYLCASSSRRGRVLNTEAFFGQGTRLTVV.

CDR3 sequence reads: CSARRGELYEQYF. Written as DNA, the CDR3 is TGCAGTGCTAGGAGGGGTGAGCTCTACGAGCAGTACTTC. The gene calls are TRBV20-1 and TRBJ2-7; D tentatively reads TRBD1 or TRBD2 (5 bases each). V lost 3 bases and J lost 3, with 12 bases in between. Germline V CDR1 and CDR2: DFQATT, SNEGSKA (reference sequence). The CDR3 spans 13 residues.

The CDR3 DNA is TGCAGTGCTAGATTTCCAGGGGGCGCCTACAATGAGCAGTTCTTC. Translating it yields CSARFPGGAYNEQFF. The chain uses TRBV20-1 and TRBJ2-1; 8 nucleotides line up with TRBD1. This CDR3 is 15 amino acids long. Germline V gives CDR1 DFQATT, CDR2 SNEGSKA (reference sequence). V dropped 2 bases and J dropped 2; count of bases not matched to a gene: 5.

This clonotype was seen only a few times. The J gene is TRBJ2-1, the V gene TRBV29-1; TRBD1 matches 8 bases. This CDR3 is built from 13 residues. CDR1 is SQVTM, CDR2 ANQGSEA, per germline. V lost 2 bases, J lost 6 bases, and 3 bases stayed unmatched. The CDR3 region has the DNA TGCAGCGTTGAACAGGGGGCCGGCAATGAGCAGTTCTTC. This translates into CSVEQGAGNEQFF.